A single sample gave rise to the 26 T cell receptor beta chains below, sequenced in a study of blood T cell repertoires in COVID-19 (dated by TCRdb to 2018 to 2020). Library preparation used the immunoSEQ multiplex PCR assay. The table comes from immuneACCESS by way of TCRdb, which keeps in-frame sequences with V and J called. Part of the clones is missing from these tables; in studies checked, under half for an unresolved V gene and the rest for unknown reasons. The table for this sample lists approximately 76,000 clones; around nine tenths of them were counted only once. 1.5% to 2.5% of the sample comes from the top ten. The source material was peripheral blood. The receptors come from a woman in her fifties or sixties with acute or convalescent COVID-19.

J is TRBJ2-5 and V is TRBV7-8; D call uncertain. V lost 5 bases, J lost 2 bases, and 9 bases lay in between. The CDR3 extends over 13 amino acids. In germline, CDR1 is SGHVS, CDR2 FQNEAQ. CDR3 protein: CASSRPVQETQYF. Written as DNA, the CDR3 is TGTGCCAGCAGCCGCCCCGTTCAAGAGACCCAGTACTTC.

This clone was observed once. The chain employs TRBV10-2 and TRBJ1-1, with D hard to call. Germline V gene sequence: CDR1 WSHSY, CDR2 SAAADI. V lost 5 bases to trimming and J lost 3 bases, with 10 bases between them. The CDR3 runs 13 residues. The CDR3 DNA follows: TGCGCCAGCAGTAGAGGAGAGGACACTGAAGCTTTCTTT. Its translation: CASSRGEDTEAFF.

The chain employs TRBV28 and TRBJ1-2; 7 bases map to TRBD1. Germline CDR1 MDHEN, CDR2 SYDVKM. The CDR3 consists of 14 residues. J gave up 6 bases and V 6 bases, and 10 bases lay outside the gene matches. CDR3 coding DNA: TGTGCCAGCAGCCGGGAGAGGGGGCGGGATGGCTACACCTTC. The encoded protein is CASSRERGRDGYTF.

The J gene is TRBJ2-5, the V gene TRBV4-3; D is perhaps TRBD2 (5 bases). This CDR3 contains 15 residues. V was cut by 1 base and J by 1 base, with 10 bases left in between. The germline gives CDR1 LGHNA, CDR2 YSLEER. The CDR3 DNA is TGCGCCAGCAGCCAAGGACTGAGCGGCCAAGAGACCCAGTACTTC. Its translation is CASSQGLSGQETQYF.

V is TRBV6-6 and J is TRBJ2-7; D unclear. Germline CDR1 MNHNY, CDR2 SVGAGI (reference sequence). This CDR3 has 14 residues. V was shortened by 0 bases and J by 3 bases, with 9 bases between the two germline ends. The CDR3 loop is CASSYSVEDYEQYF. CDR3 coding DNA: TGTGCCAGCAGTTACTCGGTAGAAGACTACGAGCAGTACTTC.

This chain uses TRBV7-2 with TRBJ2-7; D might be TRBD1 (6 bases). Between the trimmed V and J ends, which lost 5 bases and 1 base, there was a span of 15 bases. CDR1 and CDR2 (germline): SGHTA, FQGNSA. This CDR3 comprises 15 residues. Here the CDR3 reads CASSPPGRGSYEQYF. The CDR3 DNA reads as TGTGCCAGCAGCCCCCCTGGCAGGGGATCCTACGAGCAGTACTTC. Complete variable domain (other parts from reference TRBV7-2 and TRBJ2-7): GAGVSQSPSNKVTEKGKDVELRCDPISGHTALYWYRQSLGQGLEFLIYFQGNSAPDKSGLPSDRFSAERTGGSVSTLTIQRTQQEDSAVYLCASSPPGRGSYEQYFGPGTRLTVT.

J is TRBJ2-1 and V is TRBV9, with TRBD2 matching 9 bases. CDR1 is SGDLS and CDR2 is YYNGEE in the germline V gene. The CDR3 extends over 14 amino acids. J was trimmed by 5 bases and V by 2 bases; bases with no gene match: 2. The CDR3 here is CASSVAGGHNEQFF. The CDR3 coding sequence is TGTGCCAGCAGCGTCGCGGGGGGGCACAATGAGCAGTTCTTC.

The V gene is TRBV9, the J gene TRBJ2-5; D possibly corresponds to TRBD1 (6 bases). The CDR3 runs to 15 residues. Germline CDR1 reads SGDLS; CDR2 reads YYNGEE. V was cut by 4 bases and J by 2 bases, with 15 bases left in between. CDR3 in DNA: TGTGCCAGCAGCTCAGGACAGATTACTCAAGAGACCCAGTACTTC. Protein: CASSSGQITQETQYF.

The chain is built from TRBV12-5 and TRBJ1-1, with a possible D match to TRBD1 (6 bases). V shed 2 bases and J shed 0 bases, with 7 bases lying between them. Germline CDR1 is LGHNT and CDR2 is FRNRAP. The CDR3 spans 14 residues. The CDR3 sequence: CASGLTGLNTEAFF. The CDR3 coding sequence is TGTGCTAGTGGTTTGACAGGGCTGAACACTGAAGCTTTCTTT.

In DNA, the CDR3 is TGCGCCAGCAGCACGCCGGGACAGAGAAACTATGGCTACACCTTC. Its translation: CASSTPGQRNYGYTF. The chain carries TRBV5-1 and TRBJ1-2, with TRBD1 identical over 7 bases. The CDR3 totals 15 residues. Germline V gene sequence: CDR1 SGHRS, CDR2 YFSETQ. V trimming: 4 bases; J trimming: 2 bases; junction bases outside the gene matches: 8.

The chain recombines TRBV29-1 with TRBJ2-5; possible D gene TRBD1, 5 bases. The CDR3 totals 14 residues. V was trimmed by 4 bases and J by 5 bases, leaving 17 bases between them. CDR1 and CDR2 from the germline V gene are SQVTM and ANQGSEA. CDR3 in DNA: TGCAGCGTTGTGCTGGGTCAGGGCTGGGAGACCCAGTACTTC. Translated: CSVVLGQGWETQYF.

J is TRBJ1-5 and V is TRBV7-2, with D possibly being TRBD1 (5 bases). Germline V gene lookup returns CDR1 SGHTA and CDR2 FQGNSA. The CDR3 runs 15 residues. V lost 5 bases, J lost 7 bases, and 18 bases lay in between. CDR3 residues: CASSLQGSVAQPQHF. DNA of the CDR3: TGTGCCAGCAGCCTCCAGGGATCAGTCGCACAGCCCCAGCATTTT. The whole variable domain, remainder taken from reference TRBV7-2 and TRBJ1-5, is GAGVSQSPSNKVTEKGKDVELRCDPISGHTALYWYRQSLGQGLEFLIYFQGNSAPDKSGLPSDRFSAERTGGSVSTLTIQRTQQEDSAVYLCASSLQGSVAQPQHFGDGTRLSIL.

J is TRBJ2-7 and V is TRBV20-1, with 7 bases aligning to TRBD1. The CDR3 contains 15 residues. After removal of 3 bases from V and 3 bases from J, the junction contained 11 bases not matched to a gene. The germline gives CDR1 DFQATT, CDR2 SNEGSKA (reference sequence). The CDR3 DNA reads TGCAGTGCTAGTGGGGTTCGACAGGGTGGCTACGAGCAGTACTTC. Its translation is CSASGVRQGGYEQYF.

For the CDR3, the DNA is TGTGCCAGCAGTTTAACAGGGACGTTTTACTATGGCTACACCTTC. Translating gives CASSLTGTFYYGYTF. The V gene is TRBV28, the J gene TRBJ1-2; D possibly corresponds to TRBD1 (6 bases). Deletions cut 2 bases from V and 3 bases from J, with 13 bases between. The germline V gene has CDR1 MDHEN and CDR2 SYDVKM. This CDR3 has 15 amino acids.

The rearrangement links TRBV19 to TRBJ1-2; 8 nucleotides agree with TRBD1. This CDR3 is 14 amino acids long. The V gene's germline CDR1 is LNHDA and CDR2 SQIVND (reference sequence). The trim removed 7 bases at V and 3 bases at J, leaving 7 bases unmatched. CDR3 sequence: CASKPDRGDYGYTF. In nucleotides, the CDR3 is TGTGCCAGTAAACCTGACAGGGGCGACTATGGCTACACCTTC.

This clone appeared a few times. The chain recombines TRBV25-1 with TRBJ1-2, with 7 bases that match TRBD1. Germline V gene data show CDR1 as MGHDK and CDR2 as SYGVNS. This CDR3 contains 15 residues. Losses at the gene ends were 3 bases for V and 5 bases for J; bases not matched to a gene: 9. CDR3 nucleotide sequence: TGTGCCAGCAGTGAGGGGACAGCGGGCGAATATGGCTACACCTTC. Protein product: CASSEGTAGEYGYTF.

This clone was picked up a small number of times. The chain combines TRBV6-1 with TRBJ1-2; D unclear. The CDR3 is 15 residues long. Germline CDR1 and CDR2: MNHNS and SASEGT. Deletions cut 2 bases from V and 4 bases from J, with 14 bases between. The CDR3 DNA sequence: TGTGCCAGCAGTGAACTCGCCCAGGCCGCCTATGGCTACACCTTC. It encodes CASSELAQAAYGYTF.

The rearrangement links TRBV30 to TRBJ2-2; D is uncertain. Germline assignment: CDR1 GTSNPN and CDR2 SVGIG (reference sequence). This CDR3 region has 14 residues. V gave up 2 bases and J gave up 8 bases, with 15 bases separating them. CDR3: CAWSPFSPEGELFF. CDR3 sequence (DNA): TGTGCCTGGAGTCCATTTAGCCCTGAGGGGGAGCTGTTTTTT.

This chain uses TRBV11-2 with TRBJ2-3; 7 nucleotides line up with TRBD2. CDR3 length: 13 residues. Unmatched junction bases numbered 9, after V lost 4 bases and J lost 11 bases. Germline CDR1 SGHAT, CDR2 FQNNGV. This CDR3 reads CASSSLLTGGQYF. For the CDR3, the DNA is TGTGCCAGCAGCTCCCTCTTAACGGGGGGGCAGTATTTT.

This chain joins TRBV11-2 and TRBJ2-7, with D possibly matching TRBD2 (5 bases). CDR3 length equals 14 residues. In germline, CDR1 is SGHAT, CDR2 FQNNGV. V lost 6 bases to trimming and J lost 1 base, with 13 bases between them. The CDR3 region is CASSPSPGSYEQYF. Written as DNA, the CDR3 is TGTGCCAGCAGTCCTAGCCCGGGTTCCTACGAGCAGTACTTC. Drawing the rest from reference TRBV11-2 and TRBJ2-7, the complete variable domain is EAGVAQSPRYKIIEKRQSVAFWCNPISGHATLYWYQQILGQGPKLLIQFQNNGVVDDSQLPKDRFSAERLKGVDSTLKIQPAKLEDSAVYLCASSPSPGSYEQYFGPGTRLTVT.

The CDR3 sequence: CASSATGGGNTIYF. For the CDR3, the DNA is TGTGCCAGCAGCGCGACAGGGGGTGGAAACACCATATATTTT. The V and J genes are TRBV9 and TRBJ1-3; 9 bases agree with TRBD1. Germline CDR1 is SGDLS and CDR2 is YYNGEE. V trimming: 3 bases; J trimming: 3 bases; junction bases outside the gene matches: 1. The CDR3 loop spans 14 amino acids.

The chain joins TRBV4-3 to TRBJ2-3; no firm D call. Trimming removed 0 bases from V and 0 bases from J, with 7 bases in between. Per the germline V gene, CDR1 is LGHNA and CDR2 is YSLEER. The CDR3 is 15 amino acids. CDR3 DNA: TGCGCCAGCAGCCAAGATCGAGTGAGCACAGATACGCAGTATTTT. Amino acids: CASSQDRVSTDTQYF.

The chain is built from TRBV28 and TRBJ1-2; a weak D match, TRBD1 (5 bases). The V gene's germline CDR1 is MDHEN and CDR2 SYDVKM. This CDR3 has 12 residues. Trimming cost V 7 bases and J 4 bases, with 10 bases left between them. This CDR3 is CASTGSIYGYTF. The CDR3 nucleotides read TGTGCCAGCACAGGGTCCATCTATGGCTACACCTTC.

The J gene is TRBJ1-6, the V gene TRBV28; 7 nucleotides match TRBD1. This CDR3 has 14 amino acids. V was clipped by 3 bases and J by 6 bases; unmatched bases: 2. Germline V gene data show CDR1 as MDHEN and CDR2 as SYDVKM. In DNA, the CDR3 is TGTGCCAGCAGTTTTAACAGGGGTAATTCACCCCTCCACTTT. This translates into CASSFNRGNSPLHF.

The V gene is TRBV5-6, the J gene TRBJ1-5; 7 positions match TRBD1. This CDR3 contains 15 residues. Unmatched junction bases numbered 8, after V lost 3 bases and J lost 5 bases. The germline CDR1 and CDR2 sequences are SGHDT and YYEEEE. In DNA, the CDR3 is TGTGCCAGCAGCTCCACAGGGGCGCCTTATCAGCCCCAGCATTTT. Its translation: CASSSTGAPYQPQHF. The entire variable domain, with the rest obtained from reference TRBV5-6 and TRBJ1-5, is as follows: DAGVTQSPTHLIKTRGQQVTLRCSPKSGHDTVSWYQQALGQGPQFIFQYYEEEERQRGNFPDRFSGHQFPNYSSELNVNALLLGDSALYLCASSSTGAPYQPQHFGDGTRLSIL.

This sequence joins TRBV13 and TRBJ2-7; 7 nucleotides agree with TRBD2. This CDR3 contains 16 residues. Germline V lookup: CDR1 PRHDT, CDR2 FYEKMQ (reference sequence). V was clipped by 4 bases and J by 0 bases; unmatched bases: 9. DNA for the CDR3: TGTGCCAGCAGCTCATCTAGCGGAGCAAGCTCCTACGAGCAGTACTTC. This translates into CASSSSSGASSYEQYF.